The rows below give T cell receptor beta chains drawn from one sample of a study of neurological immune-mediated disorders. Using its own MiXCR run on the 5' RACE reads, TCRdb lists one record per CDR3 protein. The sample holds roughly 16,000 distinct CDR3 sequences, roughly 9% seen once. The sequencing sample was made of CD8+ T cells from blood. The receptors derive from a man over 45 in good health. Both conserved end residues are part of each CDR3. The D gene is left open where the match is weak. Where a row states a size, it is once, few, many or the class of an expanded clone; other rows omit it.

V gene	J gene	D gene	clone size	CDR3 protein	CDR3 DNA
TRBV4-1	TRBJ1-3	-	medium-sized	CASSQDPANMGNTIYF	TGCGCCAGCAGCCAAGACCCCGCCAACATGGGAAACACCATATATTTT
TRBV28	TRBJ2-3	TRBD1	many	CASSKGQGESDTQYF	TGTGCCAGCAGTAAGGGACAGGGGGAATCAGATACGCAGTATTTT
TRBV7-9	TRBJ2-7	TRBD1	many	CASSWDRMSHEQYF	TGTGCCAGCAGCTGGGACAGGATGTCCCACGAGCAGTACTTC
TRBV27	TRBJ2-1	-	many	CASSDGSSYNEQFF	TGTGCCAGCAGCGACGGGAGCTCCTACAATGAGCAGTTCTTC
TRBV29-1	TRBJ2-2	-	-	CSAQGTLNTGELFF	TGCAGCGCACAGGGAACCTTAAACACCGGGGAGCTGTTTTTT
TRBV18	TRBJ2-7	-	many	CASSNRDIQSYEQYF	TGTGCCAGCTCAAACAGGGATATACAGAGCTACGAGCAGTACTTC
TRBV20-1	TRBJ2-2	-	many	CSARDRRYTGELFF	TGCAGTGCTAGAGACAGGAGATACACCGGGGAGCTGTTTTTT
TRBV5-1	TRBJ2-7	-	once	CASSLEGNPSYEQYF	TGCGCCAGCAGCTTGGAAGGGAACCCTTCTTACGAGCAGTACTTC
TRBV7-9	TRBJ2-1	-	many	CASLSLGDNEQFF	TGTGCCAGCTTAAGCCTGGGCGACAATGAGCAGTTCTTC
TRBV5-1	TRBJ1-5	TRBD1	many	CASSWTGTGNQPQHF	TGCGCCAGCAGCTGGACAGGGACGGGCAATCAGCCCCAGCATTTT
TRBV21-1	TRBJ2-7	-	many	CASTQGTGHEQYF	TGTGCCAGCACCCAGGGTACGGGACACGAGCAGTACTTC
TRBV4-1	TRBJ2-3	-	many	CASSQEEGLIDTQYF	TGCGCCAGCAGCCAAGAGGAAGGACTAATAGATACGCAGTATTTT
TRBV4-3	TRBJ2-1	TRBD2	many	CASSHVPGLAAWSSYNEQFF	TGCGCCAGCAGCCACGTGCCGGGACTAGCGGCGTGGAGCTCCTACAATGAGCAGTTCTTC
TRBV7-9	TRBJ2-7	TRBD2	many	CASSMASGRLDEQYF	TGTGCCAGCAGCATGGCTAGCGGGAGGCTCGACGAGCAGTACTTC
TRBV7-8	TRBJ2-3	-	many	CASSLAVATLAQYF	TGTGCCAGCAGCTTAGCGGTAGCGACCTTAGCGCAGTATTTT
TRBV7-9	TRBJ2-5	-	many	CASSDLNTRKETQYF	TGTGCCAGCAGCGACCTCAACACCCGCAAAGAGACCCAGTACTTC
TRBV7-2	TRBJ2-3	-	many	CASSLDLFLYF	TGTGCCAGCAGCTTAGATCTCTTTCTGTATTTT
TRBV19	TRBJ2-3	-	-	CASSWVFTDTQYF	TGTGCCAGTAGCTGGGTCTTCACAGATACGCAGTATTTT
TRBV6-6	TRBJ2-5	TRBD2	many	CASRSGGGETQYF	TGTGCCAGCAGATCCGGGGGGGGAGAGACCCAGTACTTC
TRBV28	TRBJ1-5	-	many	CASITLGGLGNQPQHF	TGTGCCAGCATCACATTGGGGGGGCTAGGCAATCAGCCCCAGCATTTT
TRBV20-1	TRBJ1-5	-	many	CSAIGLEDSNQPQHF	TGCAGTGCTATAGGACTCGAGGATAGCAATCAGCCCCAGCATTTT
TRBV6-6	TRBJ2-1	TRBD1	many	CASSYNPDRERQFF	TGTGCCAGCAGTTACAACCCCGACAGGGAGCGGCAGTTCTTC
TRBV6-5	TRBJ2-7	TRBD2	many	CASRQLGLAETGSYEQYF	TGTGCCAGCAGGCAACTAGGACTAGCGGAGACAGGGTCCTACGAGCAGTACTTC
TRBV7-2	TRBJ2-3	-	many	CASSLQDDTQYF	TGTGCCAGCAGCTTACAGGACGATACGCAGTATTTT
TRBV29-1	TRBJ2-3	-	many	CSVGLPTDTQYF	TGCAGCGTTGGTCTTCCCACAGATACGCAGTATTTT
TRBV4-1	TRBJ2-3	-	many	CASSHRINADTQYF	TGCGCCAGCAGCCACCGGATTAACGCAGATACGCAGTATTTT
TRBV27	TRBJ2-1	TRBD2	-	CASSSRTSGINEQFF	TGTGCCAGCAGTAGTAGGACTAGCGGAATCAATGAGCAGTTCTTC
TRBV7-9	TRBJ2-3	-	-	CASSPPEETTDTQYF	TGTGCCAGCAGCCCCCCCGAGGAGACCACAGATACGCAGTATTTT
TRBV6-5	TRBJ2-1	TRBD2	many	CASSGTSEYNEQFF	TGTGCCAGCAGCGGGACTAGCGAATACAATGAGCAGTTCTTC